This T cell receptor beta chain was recorded in a study of CD8+ T cells in alopecia areata (dated by TCRdb to the late 2010s). Regarding the study in general: Treated patients were enrolled in an open-label pilot trial of oral tofacitinib at 5 to 10 mg twice daily for moderate-to-severe alopecia areata. Scalp clonality was compared across normal scalp (n=4), patchy alopecia areata scalp (n=8), and alopecia totalis/universalis scalp (n=8). Patients received tofacitinib for 6 to 18 months and were then followed off drug for 6 months to check for delayed response and recurrence. In treated patients, disease severity was measured using the SALT score, which gives the percentage of scalp surface area affected. In humans, TCRbeta sequencing was performed on scalp tissue and on sorted CD4+ and CD8+ peripheral blood T cells from healthy controls and from patients with patchy or totalis/universalis alopecia areata. RNA came from the PAXgene miRNA kit for fixed scalp, the miRNeasy kit for PBMCs, and the RNeasy kit for mouse skin. High-throughput TCRbeta sequencing was used to examine T cell clonal expansion in alopecia areata in both the C3H/HeJ mouse model and human patients. Amplification of TCRbeta CDR3 regions was done by immunoSEQ multiplex PCR using 35 Vbeta forward primers and 13 Jbeta reverse primers. Biopsies were taken from tofacitinib-treated patients at baseline and again at 4 and 24 weeks into treatment, and several of those patients also had a later scalp biopsy. Findings and caveats that apply to the study as a whole: TCR sequences shared between patients were less clear than in mice, possibly partly because of HLA diversity in the patient population. Tofacitinib significantly decreased scalp clonality and the number of expanded CD8+ clones among the top 100 scalp clones. Unlike mouse skin, which is dominated by gammadelta T cells, normal human skin has resident alphabeta T cells that are also sequenced, and this complicates analysis of the scalp TCR repertoire. Lesional scalp, especially in alopecia totalis/universalis, showed higher clonality and more expanded CD8+ clones than normal scalp, suggesting antigenic drive. Because the treated cohort was small and included a single nonresponder, larger studies are needed to assess links between baseline CD8+ expansion and response. Many expanded lesional clones were found to persist in scalp and blood during tofacitinib treatment, and relapse after treatment cessation may be partly explained by this persistence.

This clone was counted a few times. It has no known antigen specificity. The input lacks base qualities; no much larger clone sits a single base away. The time point label, read with the paper, signifies: about 4 weeks on oral tofacitinib. The treatment or condition label here, explained by the study, means: oral pan-JAK inhibitor, 5-10 mg twice daily. Lesional scalp punch biopsies and peripheral blood were collected from alopecia areata patients. PBMCs were separated by density centrifugation and stained for CD3, CD4 and CD8, after which CD4+ and CD8+ T cells were sorted on a FACSAria. The library was obtained by the immunoSEQ multiplex PCR assay. RNA was extracted from all samples and reverse transcribed into cDNA as template for TCR sequencing. SuperScript III was used to make first-strand cDNA, primed with a 2:1 mix of oligo-dT and random hexamers. A synthetic immune receptor repertoire was used to measure amplification bias, and any remaining bias was corrected computationally. The study's own analysis went as follows. Raw reads were preprocessed to remove errors, and CDR3 was defined according to IMGT conventions as the region from the conserved cysteine to phenylalanine. Clonality was calculated as 1 minus Shannon entropy normalized by log2 of the number of productive unique TCRs. CD4 or CD8 identity of scalp clones was inferred by cross-referencing scalp TCRbeta sequences with sorted blood CD4 and CD8 repertoires. Here the immuneACCESS table is served through TCRdb, limited to in-frame sequences with V and J called. Missing clones are a known gap in these copies; in checked studies unresolved V genes cover under half, and the rest lacks a known reason. V and J calls and clone size follow that table, whereas D and trimming were derived from the DNA. This sample has about 190,000 clones in its table, and 50% to 60% of those were observed once. The biggest ten clones account for approximately 0.7% of the sample.

This specimen consisted of CD4+ T cells sorted from blood, obtained at week 4, from a patient treated with tofacitinib. The TCR was taken from a human donor with alopecia areata.

The sequenced DNA is TGTGCCAGCAGAGCCGATGAGGGCTACACCTTC. Translation gives CASRADEGYTF. The chain is assembled from TRBV9 and TRBJ1-2; no D gene is confidently identified. CDR3 length: 11 amino acids, cysteine to phenylalanine. Only CDR3 DNA remains: 33 bases, in frame from the first base. V loses 5 bases of germline sequence and J loses 8 bases, and the interval between the two ends is 10 bases. CDR1 and CDR2 were assigned from the germline V gene as SGDLS and YYNGEE.